This T cell receptor beta chain was documented in a study of beta chain features in type 1 diabetes. Regarding the study as a whole: Moderate yet significant TCRB CDR3 shortening was seen in Type 1 diabetes patients in all four CD4+ subsets.

V was clipped by 5 bases and J by 7 bases; unmatched bases: 10. In germline, CDR1 is SGHTA, CDR2 FQGNSA. This CDR3 comprises 16 residues. Details on this clone: Antigen specificity is unknown.

Every single donor gave one heparinised blood draw, and these averaged about 116 mL. Expressed TCRB transcripts were sequenced because the entire RNA isolate underwent reverse transcription. The protocol was immunoSEQ multiplex PCR, while the TCRdb copy is restricted to in-frame clones and leaves out a portion. Among a few hundred thousand clones listed, roughly 16% were seen once. The clonotype originates from a man aged 25 to 45 with type 1 diabetes. Sequences were obtained from naive CD4+ T cells from blood. The rearrangement links TRBV7-2 to TRBJ2-1, with 11 bases matching TRBD2. This CDR3 reads CASSTYSGRAQNEQFF. Written as DNA, the CDR3 is TGTGCCAGCAGCACTTATAGCGGGAGGGCCCAGAATGAGCAGTTCTTC.